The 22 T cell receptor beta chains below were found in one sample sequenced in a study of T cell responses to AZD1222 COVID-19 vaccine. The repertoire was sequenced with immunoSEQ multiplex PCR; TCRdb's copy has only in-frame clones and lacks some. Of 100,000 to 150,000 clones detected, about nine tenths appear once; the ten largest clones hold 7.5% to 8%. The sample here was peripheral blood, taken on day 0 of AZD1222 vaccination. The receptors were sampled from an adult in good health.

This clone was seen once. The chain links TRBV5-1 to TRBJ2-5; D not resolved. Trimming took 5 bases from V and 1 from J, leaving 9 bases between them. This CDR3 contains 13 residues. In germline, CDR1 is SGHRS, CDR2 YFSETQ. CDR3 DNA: TGCGCCAGCAGTTGGCAGGCCCAAGAGACCCAGTACTTC. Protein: CASSWQAQETQYF. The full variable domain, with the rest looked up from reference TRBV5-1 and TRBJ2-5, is KAGVTQTPRYLIKTRGQQVTLSCSPISGHRSVSWYQQTPGQGLQFLFEYFSETQRNKGNFPGRFSGRQFSNSRSEMNVSTLELGDSALYLCASSWQAQETQYFGPGTRLLVL.

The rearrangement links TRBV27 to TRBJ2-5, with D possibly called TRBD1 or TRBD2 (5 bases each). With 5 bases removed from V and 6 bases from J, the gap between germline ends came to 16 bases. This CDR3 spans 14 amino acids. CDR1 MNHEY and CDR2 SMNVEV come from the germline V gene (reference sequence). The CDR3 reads CASSPGTSLKTQYF. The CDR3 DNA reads TGTGCCAGCAGTCCTGGGACCTCCTTAAAGACCCAGTACTTC.

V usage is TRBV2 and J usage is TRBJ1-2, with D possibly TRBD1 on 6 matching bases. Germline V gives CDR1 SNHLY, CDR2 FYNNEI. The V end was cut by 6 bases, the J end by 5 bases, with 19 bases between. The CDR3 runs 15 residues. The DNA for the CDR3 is TGTGCCAGCAGCCAAAGAAAAACAGGGTTTTATGGCTACACCTTC. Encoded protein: CASSQRKTGFYGYTF. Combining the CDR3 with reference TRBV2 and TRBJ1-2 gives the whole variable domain EPEVTQTPSHQVTQMGQEVILRCVPISNHLYFYWYRQILGQKVEFLVSFYNNEISEKSEIFDDQFSVERPDGSNFTLKIRSTKLEDSAMYFCASSQRKTGFYGYTFGSGTRLTVV.

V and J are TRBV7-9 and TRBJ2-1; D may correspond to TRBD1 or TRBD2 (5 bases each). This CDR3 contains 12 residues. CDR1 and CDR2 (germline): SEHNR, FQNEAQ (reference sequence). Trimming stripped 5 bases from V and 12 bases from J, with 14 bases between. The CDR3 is CASSLDPGTQFF. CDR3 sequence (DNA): TGTGCCAGCAGCCTGGACCCGGGGACGCAGTTCTTC.

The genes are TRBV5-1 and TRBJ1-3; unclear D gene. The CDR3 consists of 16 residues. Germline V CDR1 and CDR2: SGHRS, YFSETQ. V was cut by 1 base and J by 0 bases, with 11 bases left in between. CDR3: CASSLSDLSSGNTIYF. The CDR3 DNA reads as TGCGCCAGCAGCTTGAGCGATCTTAGCTCTGGAAACACCATATATTTT.

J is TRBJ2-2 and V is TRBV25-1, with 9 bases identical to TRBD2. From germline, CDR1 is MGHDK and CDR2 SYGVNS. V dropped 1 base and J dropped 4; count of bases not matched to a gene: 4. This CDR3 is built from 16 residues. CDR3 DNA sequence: TGTGCCAGCAGTGAATTAGCGGGAGACTTCACCGGGGAGCTGTTTTTT. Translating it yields CASSELAGDFTGELFF. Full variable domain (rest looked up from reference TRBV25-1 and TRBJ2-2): EADIYQTPRYLVIGTGKKITLECSQTMGHDKMYWYQQDPGMELHLIHYSYGVNSTEKGDLSSESTVSRIRTEHFPLTLESARPSHTSQYLCASSELAGDFTGELFFGEGSRLTVL.

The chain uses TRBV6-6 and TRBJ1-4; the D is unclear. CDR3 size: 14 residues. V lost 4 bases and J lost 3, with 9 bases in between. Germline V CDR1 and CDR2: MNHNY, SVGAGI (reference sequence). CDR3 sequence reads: CASSWAGSNEKLFF. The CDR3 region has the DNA TGTGCCAGCAGTTGGGCGGGGTCTAATGAAAAACTGTTTTTT.

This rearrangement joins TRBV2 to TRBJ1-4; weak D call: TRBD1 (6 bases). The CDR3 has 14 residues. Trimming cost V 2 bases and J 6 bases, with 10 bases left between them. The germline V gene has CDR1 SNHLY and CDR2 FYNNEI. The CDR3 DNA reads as TGTGCCAGCAGTGAACAGGGGCTCGATGAAAAACTGTTTTTT. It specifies CASSEQGLDEKLFF.

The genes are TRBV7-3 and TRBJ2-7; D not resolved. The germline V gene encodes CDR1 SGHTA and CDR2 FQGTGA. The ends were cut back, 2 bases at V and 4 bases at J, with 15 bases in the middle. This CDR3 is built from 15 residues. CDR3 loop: CASSLVSGKLYEQYF. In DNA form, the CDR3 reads TGTGCCAGCAGCTTAGTCTCCGGCAAGCTATACGAGCAGTACTTC.

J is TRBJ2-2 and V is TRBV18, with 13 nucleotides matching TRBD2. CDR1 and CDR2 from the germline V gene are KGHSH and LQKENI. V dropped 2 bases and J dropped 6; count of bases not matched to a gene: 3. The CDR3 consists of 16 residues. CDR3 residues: CASSPTGTSGAGELFF. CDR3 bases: TGTGCCAGCTCACCAACCGGGACTAGCGGGGCCGGGGAGCTGTTTTTT.

In DNA, the CDR3 is TGTGCCAGCAGTTACTCGATCCAGGTCGGAGGCAATCAGCCCCAGCATTTT. As protein: CASSYSIQVGGNQPQHF. The chain is built from TRBV6-2 or TRBV6-3 and TRBJ1-5; D call uncertain. The length of the CDR3 is 17 residues. From germline, CDR1 is MNHEY and CDR2 SVGEGT. Trimming took off 0 bases at V and 2 bases at J, with 14 bases between the two ends.

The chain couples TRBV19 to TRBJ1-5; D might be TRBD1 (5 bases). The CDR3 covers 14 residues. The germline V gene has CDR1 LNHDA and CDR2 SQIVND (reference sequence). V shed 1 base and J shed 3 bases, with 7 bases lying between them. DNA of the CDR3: TGTGCCAGTAGTATAGCGACAGACAATCAGCCCCAGCATTTT. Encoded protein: CASSIATDNQPQHF. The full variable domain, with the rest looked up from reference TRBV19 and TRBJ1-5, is DGGITQSPKYLFRKEGQNVTLSCEQNLNHDAMYWYRQDPGQGLRLIYYSQIVNDFQKGDIAEGYSVSREKKESFPLTVTSAQKNPTAFYLCASSIATDNQPQHFGDGTRLSIL.

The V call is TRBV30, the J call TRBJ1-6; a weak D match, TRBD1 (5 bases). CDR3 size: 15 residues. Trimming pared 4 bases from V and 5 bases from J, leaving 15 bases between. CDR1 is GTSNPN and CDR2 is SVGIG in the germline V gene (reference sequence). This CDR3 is CAWTVGEYHNSPLHF. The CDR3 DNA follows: TGTGCCTGGACCGTAGGGGAATATCATAATTCACCCCTCCACTTT.

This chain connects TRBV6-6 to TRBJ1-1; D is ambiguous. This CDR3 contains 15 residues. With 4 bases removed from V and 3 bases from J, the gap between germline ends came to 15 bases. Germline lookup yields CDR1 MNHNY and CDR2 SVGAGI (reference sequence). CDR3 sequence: CASSSYGQPYTEAFF. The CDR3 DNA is TGTGCCAGCAGTTCCTATGGGCAGCCCTACACTGAAGCTTTCTTT.

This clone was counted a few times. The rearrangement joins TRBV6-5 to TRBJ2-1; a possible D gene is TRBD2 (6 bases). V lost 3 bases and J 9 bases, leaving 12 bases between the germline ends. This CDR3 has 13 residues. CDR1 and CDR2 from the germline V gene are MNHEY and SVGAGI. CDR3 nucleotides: TGTGCCAGCAGTTATTACCTAGCGACTGAGCAGTTCTTC. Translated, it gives CASSYYLATEQFF.

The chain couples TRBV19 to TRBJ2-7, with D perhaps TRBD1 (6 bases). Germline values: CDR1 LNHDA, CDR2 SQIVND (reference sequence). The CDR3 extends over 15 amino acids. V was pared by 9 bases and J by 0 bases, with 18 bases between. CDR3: CARTTGTTSSYEQYF. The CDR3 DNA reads TGTGCCAGGACCACCGGGACAACGAGCTCCTACGAGCAGTACTTC. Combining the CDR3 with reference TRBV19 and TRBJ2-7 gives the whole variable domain DGGITQSPKYLFRKEGQNVTLSCEQNLNHDAMYWYRQDPGQGLRLIYYSQIVNDFQKGDIAEGYSVSREKKESFPLTVTSAQKNPTAFYLCARTTGTTSSYEQYFGPGTRLTVT.

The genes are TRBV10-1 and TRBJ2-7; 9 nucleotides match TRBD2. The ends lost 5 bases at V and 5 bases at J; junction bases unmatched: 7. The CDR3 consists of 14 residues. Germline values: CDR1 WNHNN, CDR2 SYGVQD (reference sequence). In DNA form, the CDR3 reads TGCGCCAGCAGTACCGGGACTAGCAGTGACGAGCAGTACTTC. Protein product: CASSTGTSSDEQYF.

The CDR3 protein is CASALDMSGELFF. Written as DNA, the CDR3 is TGTGCCAGCGCGCTTGATATGTCCGGGGAGCTGTTTTTT. This chain uses TRBV9 with TRBJ2-2; D gene ambiguous. This CDR3 has 13 residues. Trimming took 7 bases from V and 6 from J, leaving 13 bases between them. Germline V gives CDR1 SGDLS, CDR2 YYNGEE.

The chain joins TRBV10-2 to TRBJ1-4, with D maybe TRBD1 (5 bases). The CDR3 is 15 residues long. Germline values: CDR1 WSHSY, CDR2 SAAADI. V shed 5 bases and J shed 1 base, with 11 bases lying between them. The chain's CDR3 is CASSPGERTNEKLFF. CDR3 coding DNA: TGCGCCAGCAGTCCGGGGGAAAGAACTAATGAAAAACTGTTTTTT.

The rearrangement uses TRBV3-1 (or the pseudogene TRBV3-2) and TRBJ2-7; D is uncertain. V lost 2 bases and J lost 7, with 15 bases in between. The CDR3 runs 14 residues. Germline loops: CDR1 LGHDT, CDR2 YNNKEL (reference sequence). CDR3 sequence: CASSQTLAKVEQYF. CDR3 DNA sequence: TGTGCCAGCAGCCAAACCCTGGCAAAGGTAGAGCAGTACTTC.

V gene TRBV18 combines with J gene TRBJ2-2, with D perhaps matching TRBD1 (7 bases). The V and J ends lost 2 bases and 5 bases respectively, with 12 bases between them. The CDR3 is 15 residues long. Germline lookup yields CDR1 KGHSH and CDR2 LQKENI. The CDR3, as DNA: TGTGCCAGCTCACCATTACAGGGGAGGACCGGGGAGCTGTTTTTT. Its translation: CASSPLQGRTGELFF.

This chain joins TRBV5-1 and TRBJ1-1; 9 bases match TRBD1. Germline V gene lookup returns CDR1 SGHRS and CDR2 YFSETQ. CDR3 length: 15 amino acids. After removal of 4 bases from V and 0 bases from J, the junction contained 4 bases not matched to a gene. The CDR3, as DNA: TGCGCCAGCAGCGACCGGGACAGGGTGAACACTGAAGCTTTCTTT. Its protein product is CASSDRDRVNTEAFF.